The T cell receptor beta chain under discussion was sequenced for a study of human T cells and chemical hapten exposure. Whole-study context: 2% DPC applied to a 2 cm by 2 cm arm area sensitized donors.

TCRdb reprocessed the RACE reads with MiXCR, giving one entry per CDR3 protein. Altogether roughly 69,000 distinct CDR3 sequences are present, 11% being singletons, with the ten largest covering roughly 2.1%. This clonotype was seen many times. Trimming removed 5 bases from V and 0 bases from J, with 11 bases in between. The CDR3 covers 15 residues. The time point denotes: patch test 3, about 24 weeks after DPC sensitization. Documented treatment: therapeutic diphenylcyclopropenone sensitization with weekly scalp DPC. This chain links TRBV12-3 or TRBV12-4 with TRBJ2-1; D gene unclear. The receptor comes from a woman aged 25 to 39 with alopecia areata. Some clones in this sample may be carry-over from other donors' samples. The sample consisted of whole blood, taken in connection with sensitization to the hapten diphenylcyclopropenone (DPC). CDR3 sequence reads: CASSPSLLSYNEQFF. The CDR3 DNA reads as TGTGCCAGCAGTCCCTCTCTACTCTCCTACAATGAGCAGTTCTTC.